Sequencing of this T cell receptor beta chain was carried out in a study of control samples from healthy donors and cancer patients. Sequencing was performed with immunoSEQ multiplex PCR; in TCRdb, only in-frame clones are kept and a portion is missing. Of 48,000 or so clones listed, 93% are singletons. Germline CDR1 reads LNHDA; CDR2 reads SQIVND (reference sequence). J lost 4 bases, V lost 6 bases, and 6 bases had no gene match. This CDR3 is built from 14 residues. The clonotype originates from a woman aged 50 to 60 with head and neck cancer. Sequencing used PBMCs. The chain combines TRBV19 with TRBJ1-3, with 7 nucleotides matching TRBD1. CDR3 amino acids: CASSPGTEGNTIYF. The DNA of the CDR3 is TGTGCCAGTAGCCCAGGGACAGAAGGAAACACCATATATTTT. Filled out from reference TRBV19 and TRBJ1-3, the complete variable domain reads DGGITQSPKYLFRKEGQNVTLSCEQNLNHDAMYWYRQDPGQGLRLIYYSQIVNDFQKGDIAEGYSVSREKKESFPLTVTSAQKNPTAFYLCASSPGTEGNTIYFGEGSWLTVV.